The 11 T cell receptor beta chains listed next were all sequenced from one sample in a study of spatial heterogeneity in lung cancer. Time point specified: sample taken at primary tumor resection. TCRdb ran MiXCR on the 5' RACE reads and lists one entry per CDR3 protein. This table has more than 5,500 distinct CDR3 sequences, over 6.5% appearing once. Sequencing was performed on PBMCs, taken at surgery. The receptors come from a male donor with early-stage non-small cell lung cancer.

This clonotype was found many times. The J gene is TRBJ1-6, the V gene TRBV5-6, with a weak D call TRBD1 (6 bases). Per germline, CDR1 SGHDT and CDR2 YYEEEE. V lost 3 bases and J lost 8, with 18 bases in between. The CDR3 sequence is 16 residues long. The CDR3 region has the DNA TGTGCCAGCAGCTCGTTGGGGGGACAATCGCATTCACCCCTCCACTTT. Its protein is CASSSLGGQSHSPLHF.

The chain links TRBV7-9 to TRBJ2-7; D gene unclear. V was pared by 2 bases and J by 2 bases, with 10 bases between. CDR1 is SEHNR, CDR2 FQNEAQ, per germline (reference sequence). The CDR3 length is 14 residues. The CDR3 DNA follows: TGTGCCAGCAGCTTAAACCTGGGGACCTACGAGCAGTACTTC. This codes for CASSLNLGTYEQYF.

The chain links TRBV10-3 to TRBJ2-3; 9 bases map to TRBD1. CDR1 is ENHRY and CDR2 is SYGVKD in the germline V gene. CDR3 size: 17 residues. V was clipped by 4 bases and J by 3 bases; unmatched bases: 11. The CDR3 DNA sequence: TGTGCCATCAGTGCTGTGCCGGGACAGGGAGGGACAGATACGCAGTATTTT. It is translated as CAISAVPGQGGTDTQYF.

This clonotype was found many times. This chain uses TRBV28 with TRBJ1-1; weak D call: TRBD1 (5 bases). Trimming shortened V by 9 bases and J by 1 base, and 21 bases separated the two germline ends. This CDR3 is built from 16 residues. Looked up from germline, CDR1 is MDHEN and CDR2 is SYDVKM. CDR3 DNA sequence: TGTGCCAGTGTGGGGACCCACAGACGAGGGAACACTGAAGCTTTCTTT. Translation: CASVGTHRRGNTEAFF.

This clonotype was recorded many times. The chain has TRBV28 and TRBJ2-7; D remains unclear. Germline-derived CDR1 and CDR2 are MDHEN and SYDVKM. The CDR3 runs to 13 residues. Trimming cost V 2 bases and J 2 bases, with 7 bases left between them. CDR3 DNA: TGTGCCAGCAGTTTACTTCCGACCTACGAGCAGTACTTC. It translates to CASSLLPTYEQYF.

This clonotype was detected many times. This sequence joins TRBV6-5 and TRBJ2-5; 9 nucleotides align to TRBD1. The V segment lost 7 bases and the J segment 5 bases; nucleotides outside the gene matches: 8. CDR3 length: 14 amino acids. CDR1 is MNHEY, CDR2 SVGAGI, per germline. DNA of the CDR3: TGTGCCAGCAAAAAACAGGGGGCAGGGGAGACCCAGTACTTC. Protein sequence: CASKKQGAGETQYF.

The sample holds many counts of this clonotype. This chain connects TRBV27 to TRBJ2-1; no firm D call. The CDR3 length is 11 residues. The V gene lost 3 bases and the J gene lost 8 bases, with 5 bases spanning the gap. The germline V gene has CDR1 MNHEY and CDR2 SMNVEV (reference sequence). The chain's CDR3 is CASSLRYEQFF. The CDR3 nucleotides are TGTGCCAGCAGTTTGAGGTATGAGCAGTTCTTC.

At least ten counts were recorded for this clonotype. This rearrangement joins TRBV3-1 to TRBJ1-5; no firm D call. There are 13 residues in the CDR3. Germline V CDR1 and CDR2: LGHDT, YNNKEL (reference sequence). V gave up 0 bases and J gave up 3 bases, with 3 bases separating them. CDR3 sequence (DNA): TGTGCCAGCAGCCAAGAGGACAATCAGCCCCAGCATTTT. Its translation: CASSQEDNQPQHF.

This clonotype has at least ten counts. The chain couples TRBV27 to TRBJ1-1, with 8 nucleotides matching TRBD1. The germline CDR1 and CDR2 sequences are MNHEY and SMNVEV (reference sequence). The CDR3 covers 14 residues. Trimming cost V 8 bases and J 0 bases; bases outside gene matches: 5. The chain's CDR3 is CASPADRVNTEAFF. CDR3 in DNA: TGTGCCAGCCCCGCGGACAGGGTGAACACTGAAGCTTTCTTT.

This clonotype came up a few times. V and J are TRBV11-2 and TRBJ2-5; unclear D gene. The CDR3 length is 13 residues. Germline CDR1 reads SGHAT; CDR2 reads FQNNGV. The ends were cut back, 3 bases at V and 2 bases at J, with 7 bases in the middle. The CDR3 is CASSFRGQETQYF. CDR3 DNA sequence: TGTGCCAGCAGCTTCCGCGGACAAGAGACCCAGTACTTC.

This clonotype showed up many times. The gene calls are TRBV7-2 and TRBJ1-1; D call uncertain. Germline CDR1 is SGHTA and CDR2 is FQGNSA. Between the trimmed V and J ends, which lost 5 bases and 0 bases, there was a span of 10 bases. This CDR3 region has 14 residues. The CDR3 reads CASSLGRVNTEAFF. The CDR3 DNA is TGTGCCAGCAGCCTTGGACGGGTGAACACTGAAGCTTTCTTT.